Reported below is one T cell receptor (beta chain). Its antigen has not been determined. The junction does not match germline at one end; this may be a read error. The sample originates from a study of tumor and adjacent non-tumor tissue in lung cancer (dated by TCRdb to about 2018). Some background on the complete study: By cancer type, the cohort comprised eleven to twelve adenocarcinoma patients, 2 squamous cell carcinoma patients and 1 small cell lung cancer patient. Ages among the approximately 15 patients ranged from roughly 31 to 76 years, there were roughly 10 men and 5 women, and disease was at TNM stage I to III. Sequencing generated a total of 125,075,908 productive TCRbeta reads, averaging about 4 million reads per sample. The study compared bulk TCRbeta repertoires from lung tumor tissue and matched distant non-tumor lung tissue of some 15 lung cancer patients. Over 25 paired specimens, one tumor and one normal lung sample per patient, were profiled by TCRbeta CDR3 sequencing.

Results the study describes overall, beyond this receptor: The top 100 clones made up a significantly larger cumulative share of the repertoire in normal lung than in tumor tissue. The sequencing platform is not named in the methods, and unique molecular identifiers are not mentioned. TCR diversity was significantly higher in younger patients, and greater tumor TCR diversity was associated with shorter overall survival and shorter disease-free survival. Peripheral blood was not sequenced, so blood TCRbeta repertoires were not examined in the lung cancer patients of the study. Tumor tissue showed significantly higher TCR diversity (inverse Simpson) than normal lung tissue, at roughly 390 vs 170 (P = 0.0075, Mann-Whitney U test). Only about 15 patients were included in the cohort, and the need for larger samples and more detailed clinical data was noted by the authors.

The library came from multiplex PCR. Instrument used: Illumina HiSeq 2500. TCRbeta libraries were constructed through three rounds of nested PCR with primers (Table S4) according to protocols modified from ARM-PCR. PCR products of 200-500 bp were gel-excised and purified with the QIAquick gel extraction kit before sequencing. The original methods were these. Trimmomatic was used to clean the reads, FLASH merged the cleaned reads into complete CDR3 sequences, and MiTCR assigned the sequences to V(D)J germline segments. Clonal diversity was calculated as the inverse Simpson's index using VDJtools. Productive reads were defined as in-frame sequences without a premature stop codon. TCRdb handled the public reads itself, with Q25 trimming in fastp and clone calling in MiXCR, and kept productive beta chains. One record per CDR3 amino acid sequence lists the most common genes and DNA. None of the V and J calls come from the authors' own analysis; TCRdb made them. The sample has tens of thousands of distinct CDR3 sequences on record, less than 70% of them singletons. The top ten clonotypes cover 15% to 20% of the sample.

RNA was isolated from bulk unsorted tissue, and RNA quality was assessed with a NanoDrop ND-1000 and an Agilent 2100. Normal lung samples were distant non-tumor tissue taken more than 3 cm from the tumor edge. Newly diagnosed lung cancer patients without prior chemotherapy who had been admitted for thoracic surgery in China between August and November 2014 were enrolled as donors. Patients with previous radiotherapy or chemotherapy, or with another concurrent cancer, were excluded from the study. Pieces of surgical tissue measuring about 1-2 cm3 were kept in RNAlater solution and stored at -80 degrees C until use. CDR1 and CDR2, per the germline V gene, are SGHAT and FQNNGV. Measured from the cysteine to the phenylalanine, the CDR3 is 14 residues long. Left in the record is the CDR3 DNA by itself, 42 bases read in frame from the first base.

The material sequenced was distant non-tumor lung tissue. The chain couples TRBV11-2 to TRBJ2-4, with the D gene too uncertain to name. The receptor was derived from a woman aged 35 to 49 with non-small cell lung cancer. The DNA sequence is TGTGCCAACAGCCCCACGGGCAGTAGAAACATTCAGTACTTC. Its protein is CANSPTGSRNIQYF.